The 15 T cell receptor beta chains below all came from one sample that was sequenced in a study of blood T cell repertoires in COVID-19. The data were produced by immunoSEQ multiplex PCR, yet TCRdb's version contains in-frame clones alone and is incomplete. The sample consists of about 220,000 clones, approximately 90% of them appearing once. The specimen was PBMCs or T cells enriched from blood (not recorded which). The receptor source for this set is a woman under 30 in a cohort exposed to, infected with or recovered from COVID-19 (not recorded which).

The V and J genes are TRBV5-4 and TRBJ1-1; D is undetermined. The CDR3 contains 13 residues. V lost 4 bases to trimming and J lost 4 bases, with 11 bases between them. Per the germline V gene, CDR1 is SGHNT and CDR2 is YYREEE (reference sequence). CDR3 coding DNA: TGTGCCAGCAGCCCCTACTATGCCACTGAAGCTTTCTTT. It yields the protein CASSPYYATEAFF.

The gene calls are TRBV5-1 and TRBJ2-1, with TRBD1 identical over 12 bases. After removal of 8 bases from V and 10 bases from J, the junction contained 13 bases not matched to a gene. Germline loops: CDR1 SGHRS, CDR2 YFSETQ. The CDR3 totals 15 residues. The chain's CDR3 is CASTLGTGGAEEQFF. The CDR3 DNA sequence: TGCGCCAGTACCCTCGGGACAGGGGGCGCCGAGGAGCAGTTCTTC. Based on the CDR3 plus reference TRBV5-1 and TRBJ2-1, the full variable domain is KAGVTQTPRYLIKTRGQQVTLSCSPISGHRSVSWYQQTPGQGLQFLFEYFSETQRNKGNFPGRFSGRQFSNSRSEMNVSTLELGDSALYLCASTLGTGGAEEQFFGPGTRLTVL.

This clone was observed a single time. The J gene is TRBJ2-5, the V gene TRBV6-1; 12 nucleotides align to TRBD2. CDR1 MNHNS and CDR2 SASEGT come from the germline V gene. The V segment lost 4 bases and the J segment 5 bases; nucleotides outside the gene matches: 8. The CDR3 is 16 residues long. In DNA, the CDR3 is TGTGCCAGCAGTGCCCTGACTAGCGGGAGATTCGAGACCCAGTACTTC. Translation gives CASSALTSGRFETQYF.

The V gene is TRBV29-1, the J gene TRBJ1-5; 7 bases are shared with TRBD1. In germline, CDR1 is SQVTM, CDR2 ANQGSEA. The V and J ends lost 5 bases and 5 bases, in that order; junction bases with no gene match: 9. The CDR3 is 14 residues long. CDR3 DNA: TGCAGCGTTTCTCCCGGGACAGCCGATCAGCCCCAGCATTTT. It translates to CSVSPGTADQPQHF.

This chain joins TRBV4-1 and TRBJ1-2; D gene ambiguous. The CDR3 runs 13 residues. V was trimmed by 6 bases and J by 3 bases, leaving 11 bases between them. The germline V gene has CDR1 MGHRA and CDR2 YSYEKL. CDR3 protein: CASSPNSYYGYTF. The CDR3 DNA reads as TGCGCCAGCAGTCCGAACAGCTACTATGGCTACACCTTC.

This clone occurred once. The chain recombines TRBV28 with TRBJ1-2, with 7 nucleotides matching TRBD1. V was clipped by 5 bases and J by 6 bases; unmatched bases: 15. In germline, CDR1 is MDHEN, CDR2 SYDVKM. The CDR3 has 16 residues. CDR3 DNA: TGTGCCAGCAGTCAGACAGGGTGGTCCCGATATAATGGCTACACCTTC. Its protein product is CASSQTGWSRYNGYTF.

The chain recombines TRBV7-6 with TRBJ1-5, with a weak D call TRBD1 (6 bases). Trimming took off 2 bases at V and 7 bases at J, with 9 bases between the two ends. CDR1 and CDR2 (germline): SGHVS, FNYEAQ. The CDR3 extends over 13 amino acids. The CDR3 sequence: CASSLNRDQPQHF. In nucleotides, the CDR3 is TGTGCCAGCAGCTTAAACAGGGACCAGCCCCAGCATTTT.

The V gene is TRBV19, the J gene TRBJ2-6; TRBD1 might be the D (5 bases). CDR1 and CDR2 from the germline V gene are LNHDA and SQIVND (reference sequence). The CDR3 runs 14 residues. The V end was cut by 7 bases, the J end by 0 bases, with 7 bases between. CDR3 DNA: TGTGCCAGTAAGGGGCTCTCTGGGGCCAACGTCCTGACTTTC. Translating gives CASKGLSGANVLTF.

The chain employs TRBV7-2 and TRBJ2-1; 13 positions agree with TRBD2. J gave up 9 bases and V 4 bases, and 9 bases lay outside the gene matches. Germline CDR1 reads SGHTA; CDR2 reads FQGNSA. This CDR3 spans 16 amino acids. The CDR3 protein is CASSSLAGGQSGEQFF. The CDR3 DNA follows: TGTGCCAGCAGCTCACTAGCGGGGGGGCAGAGCGGTGAGCAGTTCTTC.

This rearrangement joins TRBV3-1 (or the pseudogene TRBV3-2) to TRBJ2-2; 10 bases are shared with TRBD2. CDR1 is LGHDT, CDR2 YNNKEL, per germline (reference sequence). This CDR3 region has 13 residues. V lost 6 bases and J lost 9; bases outside the gene matches: 4. CDR3 nucleotides: TGTGCCAGCAGACCCACTAGCGGGAGGGAGCTGTTTTTT. Its protein is CASRPTSGRELFF.

This CDR3 reads CASSPGVGQPQHF. As DNA, the CDR3 is TGTGCCAGCAGTCCAGGGGTCGGACAGCCCCAGCATTTT. The rearrangement links TRBV6-4 to TRBJ1-5; tentative D call: TRBD1 (6 bases). Trimming left V 5 bases short and J 7 bases short, with 12 bases between. Per the germline V gene, CDR1 is MRHNA and CDR2 is SNTAGT. This CDR3 is built from 13 residues.

J is TRBJ1-5 and V is TRBV19, with TRBD1 matching 9 bases. This CDR3 region has 14 residues. Germline trimming cut 5 bases from V and 10 bases from J; bases unmatched to any gene: 9. In germline, CDR1 is LNHDA, CDR2 SQIVND (reference sequence). Here the CDR3 reads CASSPGTGTLPQHF. The CDR3 region has the DNA TGTGCCAGTAGTCCCGGGACAGGGACGCTACCCCAGCATTTT.

The rearrangement joins TRBV24-1 to TRBJ2-7, with D tentatively TRBD1 (5 bases). The CDR3 is 13 amino acids. Germline V lookup: CDR1 KGHDR, CDR2 SFDVKD. V was pared by 4 bases and J by 5 bases, with 11 bases between. The CDR3 nucleotides read TGTGCCACCAGTGACCCCGTCAGGGACGAGCAGTACTTC. This translates into CATSDPVRDEQYF.

This clone was detected only once. The rearrangement links TRBV29-1 to TRBJ1-4; TRBD1 might be the D (5 bases). The V gene's germline CDR1 is SQVTM and CDR2 ANQGSEA. The CDR3 is made up of 12 amino acids. Trimming removed 7 bases at V and 6 bases at J, with 12 bases between. CDR3 amino acids: CSAAGLDEKLFF. CDR3 coding DNA: TGCAGCGCCGCAGGGTTGGATGAAAAACTGTTTTTT. Combining the CDR3 with reference TRBV29-1 and TRBJ1-4 gives the whole variable domain SAVISQKPSRDICQRGTSLTIQCQVDSQVTMMFWYRQQPGQSLTLIATANQGSEATYESGFVIDKFPISRPNLTFSTLTVSNMSPEDSSIYLCSAAGLDEKLFFGSGTQLSVL.

V is TRBV2 and J is TRBJ2-7; 7 nucleotides match TRBD2. Germline lookup yields CDR1 SNHLY and CDR2 FYNNEI. V lost 1 base and J lost 1; bases outside the gene matches: 4. This CDR3 has 15 amino acids. The CDR3 DNA is TGTGCCAGCAGTGAAGGTGGACTAGATTCCTACGAGCAGTACTTC. Translating gives CASSEGGLDSYEQYF.